This T cell receptor beta chain was identified in a study of CD8+CD57+ T cells in acquired aplastic anemia. Whole-study context: Quantities of DNA derived from sorted CD4+ and CD8+ cells averaged approximately 3.5 ug. Healthy donors gave 11 million or so reads on average for CD4+ cells.

The table lists this clonotype with a few counts. Its antigen is not identified. Compared with germline, one end of the junction differs, possibly owing to a read error. Profiling of TCR beta VDJ combinations and CDR3 sequences used genomic DNA as template. TCRdb used MiXCR to reprocess the reads, holding one entry per CDR3 protein. Of around 190,000 distinct CDR3 sequences detected, approximately 57% appear once; the ten largest clones hold roughly 29%. General study points: Any difference that existed in CD8+ Simpson's diversity between patients and controls was not significant.

Germline CDR1 is SSHAT and CDR2 is FNYEAQ (reference sequence). The CDR3 is 15 residues long. The chain carries TRBV7-7 and TRBJ1-2, with TRBD1 identical over 8 bases. Sequencing input: sorted CD4+, CD8+, or CD8+CD57+ T cells (not recorded which) from PBMCs. This receptor was obtained from a human donor in good health. The CDR3 coding sequence is TGTGCTAGCAGCTCAAGGACAGGGCGAATGGGTGGCTACACCTTC. Its protein product is CASSSRTGRMGGYTF.